Reported below is one T cell receptor beta chain. The antigen remains undetermined. The data stem from a study of regulatory and conventional T cells in RAG deficiency. Findings and caveats of the study: Sorted Omenn CD25-high CD127-low cells may not be bona fide Tregs. RAG-deficient patients showed markedly lower Shannon entropy and higher Simpson indices than control T-cell subsets. In Omenn syndrome, Treg and Tconv repertoires overlapped >90%.

The assay was immunoSEQ multiplex PCR, and TCRdb's table has in-frame clones only and misses some. The sample shows 9,000 to 15,000 clones, approximately 93% of them seen only once. Genomic DNA came from blood regulatory T cells gated CD4+ CD25-high CD127-low. V lost 0 bases and J lost 2, with 4 bases in between. CDR3 length equals 13 residues. The germline V gene has CDR1 KGHSH and CDR2 LQKENI. This sample was shared with a second study, whose subject was regulatory T cells. That paper states: Primers: 52 TRBV forward and 13 TRBJ reverse.

Sequencing input: CD127- CD25+ CD4+ Tregs sorted from blood. This chain uses TRBV18 with TRBJ1-1; D not certain. The source is a human donor in good health. The DNA of the CDR3 is TGTGCCAGCTCACCACCCCTTAACACTGAAGCTTTCTTT. Translating gives CASSPPLNTEAFF. Drawing the rest from reference TRBV18 and TRBJ1-1, the complete variable domain is NAGVMQNPRHLVRRRGQEARLRCSPMKGHSHVYWYRQLPEEGLKFMVYLQKENIIDESGMPKERFSAEFPKEGPSILRIQQVVRGDSAAYFCASSPPLNTEAFFGQGTRLTVV.